This T cell receptor (beta chain) was found in a study of CD8 T cells in ankylosing spondylitis. Study-level results: CD8+ cells made up the disease-linked clones, which were relatively rare in peripheral blood. From matched ankylosing spondylitis synovial fluid, disease-linked clones were reportedly recovered at significantly enriched levels. Apparently characteristic of ankylosing spondylitis blood was a TCR beta motif (about eight highly homologous variants).

This clonotype showed up many times. Its antigen is still unknown. TCRdb processed the 5' RACE reads anew with MiXCR; each CDR3 protein has one entry. The sample carries around 490,000 distinct CDR3 sequences, roughly 5.2% recorded once. The CDR3 contains 13 residues. The V and J ends lost 3 bases and 2 bases respectively, with 9 bases between them. Germline CDR1 reads SGHRS; CDR2 reads YFSETQ. Input material: blood, either unsorted or a sorted T cell fraction (not recorded which). This chain links TRBV5-1 with TRBJ2-7, with unresolved D. This sequence was found in a male donor with ankylosing spondylitis. The CDR3 sequence is CASSSPDTYEQYF. The CDR3 nucleotides are TGCGCCAGCAGCTCCCCAGACACCTACGAGCAGTACTTC.